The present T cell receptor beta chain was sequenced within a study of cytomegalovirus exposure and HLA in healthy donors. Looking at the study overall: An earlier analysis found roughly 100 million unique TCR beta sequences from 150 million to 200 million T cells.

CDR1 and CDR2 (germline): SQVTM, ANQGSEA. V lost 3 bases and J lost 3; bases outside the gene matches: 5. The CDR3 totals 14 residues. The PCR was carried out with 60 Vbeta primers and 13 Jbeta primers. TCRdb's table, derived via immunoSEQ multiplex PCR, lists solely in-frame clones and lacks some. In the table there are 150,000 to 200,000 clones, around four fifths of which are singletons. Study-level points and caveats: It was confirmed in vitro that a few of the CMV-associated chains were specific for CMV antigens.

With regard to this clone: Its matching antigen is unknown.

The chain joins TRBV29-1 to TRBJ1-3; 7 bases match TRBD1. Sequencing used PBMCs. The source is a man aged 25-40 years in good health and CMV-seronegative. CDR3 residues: CSVEKGAGGNTIYF. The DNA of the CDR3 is TGCAGCGTTGAGAAGGGGGCGGGTGGAAACACCATATATTTT.